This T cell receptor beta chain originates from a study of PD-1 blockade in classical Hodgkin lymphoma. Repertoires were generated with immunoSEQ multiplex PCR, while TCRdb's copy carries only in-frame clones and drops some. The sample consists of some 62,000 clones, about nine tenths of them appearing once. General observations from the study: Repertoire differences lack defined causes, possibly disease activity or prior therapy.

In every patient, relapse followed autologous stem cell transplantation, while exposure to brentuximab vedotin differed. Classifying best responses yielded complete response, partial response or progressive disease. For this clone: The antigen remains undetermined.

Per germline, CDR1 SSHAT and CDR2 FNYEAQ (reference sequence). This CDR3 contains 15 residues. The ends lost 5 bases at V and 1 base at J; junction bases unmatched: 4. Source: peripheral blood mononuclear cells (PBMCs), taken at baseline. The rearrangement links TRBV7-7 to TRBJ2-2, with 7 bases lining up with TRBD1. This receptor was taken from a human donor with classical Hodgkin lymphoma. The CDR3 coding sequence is TGTGCCAGCAGCCAGGACAGGTTGAACACCGGGGAGCTGTTTTTT. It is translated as CASSQDRLNTGELFF.